This T cell receptor beta chain was documented in a study of blood T cells in healthy people across ages. A J-beta primer mix and a sample-barcoded 5' primer were used in a second PCR of about 7 to 12 cycles. MiXCR was run by TCRdb on the 5' RACE reads, yielding one entry per CDR3 protein. The table includes about a million distinct CDR3 sequences, under 40% detected once. Findings and caveats of the study: Diversity of TCR beta per million T cells declined in a roughly linear way with age.

This clonotype appeared once. Its matching antigen is unknown. Donors were systemically healthy Caucasian individuals from Russia aged about 6 to 95 years. Peripheral blood was drawn, ten milliliters per donor. This clonotype was obtained from a man aged 18 to 30 in good health. Sequenced: blood.

The CDR3 sequence is CASSLTVFNTDTQYF. The CDR3 DNA reads TGTGCCAGCAGCTTAACAGTGTTTAACACAGATACGCAGTATTTT. The genes are TRBV11-2 and TRBJ2-3; D gene ambiguous. V was cut by 2 bases and J by 2 bases, with 11 bases left in between. CDR1 is SGHAT and CDR2 is FQNNGV in the germline V gene. CDR3 length: 15 residues.